The sequence of this T cell receptor (beta chain) was determined in a study of T cell responses to AZD1222 COVID-19 vaccine. For this clone: The antigen is undetermined.

Clones were sequenced by immunoSEQ multiplex PCR, and TCRdb holds only the in-frame ones, with some missing. The sample lists approximately 170,000 clones, almost 90% occurring once. The study pooled second doses at about 4 or about 12 weeks. The CDR3 length is 15 residues. Trimming shortened V by 0 bases and J by 9 bases, and 13 bases separated the two germline ends. Germline CDR1 is SGHNT and CDR2 is YYREEE (reference sequence). General study points: Without day 14 samples, only post-peak T cell repertoires were studied. The study found Spike-specific TCR breadth and depth rose after two AZD1222 doses. Vaccine-associated CD4 TCRs ranged over spike, dominating at 160-218 and 743-854.

This receptor was identified in an adult who received the AZD1222 COVID-19 vaccine. The sequencing used peripheral blood, collected 28 days after the second AZD1222 dose. The chain employs TRBV5-4 and TRBJ1-6; D remains ambiguous. The CDR3 region is CASSLEAGSSSPLHF. CDR3 in DNA: TGTGCCAGCAGCTTGGAGGCGGGGTCAAGTTCACCCCTCCACTTT.